Below are 9 T cell receptor beta chains sequenced from a single sample in a study of shared clonotypes between healthy human individuals (TCRdb year 2020). Libraries were made using the immunoSEQ multiplex PCR assay. Held by TCRdb, this immuneACCESS table contains in-frame sequences only and omits some clones. Under half of the omission traces to an unresolved V gene where checked; the cause of the rest is unknown. This sample gives over 1.5 million clones in total; nearly 99% of them show up just once. The ten top clones hold roughly 0.45% of the sample. Input material: naive CD4+ T cells sorted from blood. Taken with the paper, the label for cell subset or site translates to: CD45RA+ positively selected. The receptors shown here come from a man aged 25-45 years in good health.

CDR3 nucleotide sequence: TGTGCCAGCAGCTTAGTGGCAGGGGCCAAAGGAAACACCATATATTTT. Its translation: CASSLVAGAKGNTIYF. This chain connects TRBV7-2 to TRBJ1-3; maybe TRBD1 (6 bases). The CDR3 totals 16 residues. Germline values: CDR1 SGHTA, CDR2 FQGNSA. V gave up 1 base and J gave up 4 bases, with 14 bases separating them.

The chain couples TRBV7-8 to TRBJ1-1, with D possibly matching TRBD1 (5 bases). This CDR3 contains 14 residues. V was pared by 1 base and J by 4 bases, with 10 bases between. Germline assignment: CDR1 SGHVS and CDR2 FQNEAQ. The CDR3 is CASSLDRWSTEAFF. Here the CDR3 DNA reads TGTGCCAGCAGCTTAGACAGGTGGTCCACTGAAGCTTTCTTT. The entire variable domain, with the rest obtained from reference TRBV7-8 and TRBJ1-1, is as follows: GAGVSQSPRYKVAKRGQDVALRCDPISGHVSLFWYQQALGQGPEFLTYFQNEAQLDKSGLPSDRFFAERPEGSVSTLKIQRTQQEDSAVYLCASSLDRWSTEAFFGQGTRLTVV.

This clone was counted a single time. The same CDR3 is also encoded by other DNA sequences in this sample. This chain uses TRBV6-5 with TRBJ2-7; no definite D call. This CDR3 has 12 residues. Germline lookup yields CDR1 MNHEY and CDR2 SVGAGI. Between the trimmed V and J ends, which lost 0 bases and 2 bases, there was a span of 2 bases. DNA of the CDR3: TGTGCCAGCAGTTACTCGCCCTACGAGCAGTACTTC. Its translation: CASSYSPYEQYF.

The V and J genes are TRBV29-1 and TRBJ2-4, with 7 bases lining up with TRBD1. V gave up 6 bases and J gave up 0 bases; unmatched junction bases: 8. Germline V gene data show CDR1 as SQVTM and CDR2 as ANQGSEA. The CDR3 loop spans 15 amino acids. In DNA form, the CDR3 reads TGCAGCGTACATCCGACAGGGATAGCCAAAAACATTCAGTACTTC. This sequence encodes CSVHPTGIAKNIQYF.

This chain links TRBV5-4 with TRBJ1-1; TRBD1 might be the D (6 bases). Germline V gene lookup returns CDR1 SGHNT and CDR2 YYREEE (reference sequence). The CDR3 is 18 amino acids. V lost 1 base and J 0 bases, leaving 19 bases between the germline ends. As DNA, the CDR3 is TGTGCCAGCAGCTTGAAGGTGGGGGGCGGAACCTTGAACACTGAAGCTTTCTTT. Amino acid sequence: CASSLKVGGGTLNTEAFF.

The chain joins TRBV27 to TRBJ2-1, with 12 bases that match TRBD2. The germline V gene has CDR1 MNHEY and CDR2 SMNVEV (reference sequence). Losses at the gene ends were 5 bases for V and 5 bases for J; bases not matched to a gene: 4. The CDR3 is 15 amino acids. The CDR3 sequence is CASSRLAGVHNEQFF. The CDR3 nucleotides are TGTGCCAGCAGTCGACTAGCGGGAGTGCACAATGAGCAGTTCTTC.

This chain uses TRBV6-1 with TRBJ2-7, with 9 bases that match TRBD1. V gave up 4 bases and J gave up 3 bases; unmatched junction bases: 7. Per the germline V gene, CDR1 is MNHNS and CDR2 is SASEGT. The CDR3 length is 15 residues. Written as DNA, the CDR3 is TGTGCCAGCAGTGCGGAGACAGGGGGTGTCTACGAGCAGTACTTC. Residues: CASSAETGGVYEQYF.

This clone has a single count. The chain is built from TRBV18 and TRBJ2-4, with D possibly TRBD1 on 5 matching bases. The germline V gene has CDR1 KGHSH and CDR2 LQKENI. The V end lost 2 bases, the J end lost 4 bases, and 9 bases lay between the germline ends. This CDR3 region has 14 residues. The CDR3 loop reads CASSPATEKNIQYF. The DNA of the CDR3 is TGTGCCAGCTCACCAGCGACAGAGAAAAACATTCAGTACTTC.

The rearrangement links TRBV5-1 to TRBJ2-1, with 14 bases lining up with TRBD2. Germline values: CDR1 SGHRS, CDR2 YFSETQ. Trimming cost V 4 bases and J 1 base; bases outside gene matches: 10. This CDR3 comprises 19 residues. The CDR3 sequence is CASSPGLAGGGVSYNEQFF. The CDR3 nucleotides are TGCGCCAGCAGCCCCGGACTAGCGGGAGGAGGGGTGTCCTACAATGAGCAGTTCTTC.